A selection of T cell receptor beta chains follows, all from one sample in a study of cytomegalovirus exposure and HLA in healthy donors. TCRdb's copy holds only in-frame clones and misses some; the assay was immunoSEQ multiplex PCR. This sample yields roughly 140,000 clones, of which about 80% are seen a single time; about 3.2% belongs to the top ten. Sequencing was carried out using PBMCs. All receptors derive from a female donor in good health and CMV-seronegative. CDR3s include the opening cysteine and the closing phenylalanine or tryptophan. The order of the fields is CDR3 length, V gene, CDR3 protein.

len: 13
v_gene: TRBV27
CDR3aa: CASSPYSNQPQHF

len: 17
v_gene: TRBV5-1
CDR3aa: CASSLGSSGRSGYEQYF

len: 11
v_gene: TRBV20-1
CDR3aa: CSADAGLEQYF

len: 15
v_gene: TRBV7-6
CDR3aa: CASSLTGEVYQPQHF

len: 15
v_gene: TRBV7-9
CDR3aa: CASSSDRLKGAEAFF

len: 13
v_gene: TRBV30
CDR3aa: CAWSGAGVNEQFF

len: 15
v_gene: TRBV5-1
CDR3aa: CASSLGGVLSYEQYF

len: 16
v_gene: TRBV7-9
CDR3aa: CASSLSVGEVNYGYTF

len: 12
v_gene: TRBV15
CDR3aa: CATSSRGRGAFF

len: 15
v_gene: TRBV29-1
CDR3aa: CSTGLAVSSYNEQFF

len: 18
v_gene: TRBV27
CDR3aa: CASSLFYPAGGSGDTQYF

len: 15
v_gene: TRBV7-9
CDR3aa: CASSLGTVGYNEQFF

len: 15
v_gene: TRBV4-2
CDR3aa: CASSQRQGADTEAFF

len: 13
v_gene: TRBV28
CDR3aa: CASSPHMWDTQYF

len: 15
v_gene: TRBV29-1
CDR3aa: CSVRESPVMNTEAFF

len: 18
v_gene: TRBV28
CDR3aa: CASSQISIDRVVYNEQFF

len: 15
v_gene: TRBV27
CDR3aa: CAIRSGGSGANVLTF